This T cell receptor (beta chain) was documented in a study of blood T cell repertoires in COVID-19. CDR1 is MNHNY and CDR2 is SVGAGI in the germline V gene (reference sequence). J was trimmed by 5 bases and V by 6 bases; bases with no gene match: 8. CDR3 length equals 16 residues. Original methodology: Scientists estimated how many nucleated cells there were by amplifying reference gene primers. The method was immunoSEQ multiplex PCR; TCRdb's version includes in-frame clones alone and lacks a portion of them. That table is the source of V, J and clone size, and D and trimming were worked out from the DNA. The table records about 130,000 clones, around four fifths of them present only once.

This receptor was taken from a human donor in a cohort sampled during active COVID-19. This chain connects TRBV6-6 to TRBJ1-6, with TRBD1 identical over 9 bases. Source material: peripheral blood. CDR3: CASRGTGRLDNSPLHF. In nucleotides, the CDR3 is TGTGCCAGCAGGGGGACAGGGAGACTCGATAATTCACCCCTCCACTTT.